The clone carrying this T cell receptor (beta chain) was found a few times. The V gene's germline CDR1 is ENHRY and CDR2 SYGVKD. The length of the CDR3 is 13 residues. V was pared by 3 bases and J by 7 bases, with 12 bases between. This sample was taken from a study of blood T cells in healthy people across ages. For the second PCR, which ran for roughly 7 to 11 cycles, a sample-barcoded 5' primer and a J-beta primer mix were used. The authors tagged each cDNA molecule using a template-switch adaptor with 12 random nucleotides. MiXCR, run by TCRdb on the 5' RACE reads, gives a single entry per CDR3 protein. There are 1 million or so distinct CDR3 sequences in the sample; almost 25% occur only once, and 0.65% to 0.75% lies in the top ten. These same records also appear under a second study, on T cells of mothers and their children.

Sequencing input: blood. The gene calls are TRBV10-3 and TRBJ1-2; no definite D call. This sequence originates from a girl under 10 years old in good health. Here the CDR3 reads CAISEGQVGGYTF. The CDR3 DNA follows: TGTGCCATCAGTGAAGGGCAGGTCGGTGGCTACACCTTC.